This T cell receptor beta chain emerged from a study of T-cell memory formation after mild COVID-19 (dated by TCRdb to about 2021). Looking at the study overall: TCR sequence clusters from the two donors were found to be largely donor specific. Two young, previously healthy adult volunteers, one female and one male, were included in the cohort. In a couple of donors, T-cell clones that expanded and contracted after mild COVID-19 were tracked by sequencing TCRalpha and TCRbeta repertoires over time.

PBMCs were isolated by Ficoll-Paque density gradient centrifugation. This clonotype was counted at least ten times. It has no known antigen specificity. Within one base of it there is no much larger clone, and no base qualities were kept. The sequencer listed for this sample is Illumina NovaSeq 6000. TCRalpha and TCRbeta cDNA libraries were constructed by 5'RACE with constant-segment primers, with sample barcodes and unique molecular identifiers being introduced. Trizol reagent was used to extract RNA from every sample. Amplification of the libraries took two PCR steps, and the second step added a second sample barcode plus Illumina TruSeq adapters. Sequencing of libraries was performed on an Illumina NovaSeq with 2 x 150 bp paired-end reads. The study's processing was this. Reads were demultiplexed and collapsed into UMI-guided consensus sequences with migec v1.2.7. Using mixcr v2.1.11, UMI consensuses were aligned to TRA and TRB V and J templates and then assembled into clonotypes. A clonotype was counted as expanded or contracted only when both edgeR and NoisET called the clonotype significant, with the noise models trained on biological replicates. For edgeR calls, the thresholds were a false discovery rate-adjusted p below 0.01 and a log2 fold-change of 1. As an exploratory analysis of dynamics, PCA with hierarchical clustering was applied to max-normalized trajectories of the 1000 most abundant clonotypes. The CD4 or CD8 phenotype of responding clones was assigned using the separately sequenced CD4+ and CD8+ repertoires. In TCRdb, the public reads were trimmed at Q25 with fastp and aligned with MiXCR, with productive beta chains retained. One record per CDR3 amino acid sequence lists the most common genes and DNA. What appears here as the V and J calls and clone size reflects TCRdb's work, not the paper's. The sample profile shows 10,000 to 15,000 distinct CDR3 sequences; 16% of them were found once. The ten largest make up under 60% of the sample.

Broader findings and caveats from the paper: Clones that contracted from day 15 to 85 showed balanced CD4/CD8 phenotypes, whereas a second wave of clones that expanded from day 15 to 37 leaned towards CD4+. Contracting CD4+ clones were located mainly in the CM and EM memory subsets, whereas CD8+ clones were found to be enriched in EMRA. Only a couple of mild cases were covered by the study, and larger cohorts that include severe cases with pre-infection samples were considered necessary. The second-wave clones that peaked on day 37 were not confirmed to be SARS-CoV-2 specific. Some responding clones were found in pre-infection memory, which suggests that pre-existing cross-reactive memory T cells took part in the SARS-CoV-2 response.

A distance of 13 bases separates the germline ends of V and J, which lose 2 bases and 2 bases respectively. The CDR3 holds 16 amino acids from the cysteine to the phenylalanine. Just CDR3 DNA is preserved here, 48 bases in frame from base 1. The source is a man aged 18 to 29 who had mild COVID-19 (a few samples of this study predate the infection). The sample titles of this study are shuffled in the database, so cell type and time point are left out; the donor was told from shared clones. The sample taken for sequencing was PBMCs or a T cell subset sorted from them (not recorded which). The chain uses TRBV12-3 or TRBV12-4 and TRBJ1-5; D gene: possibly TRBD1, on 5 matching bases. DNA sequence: TGTGCCAGCAGTTTATGGCTAGGGGAAGGCAATCAGCCCCAGCATTTT. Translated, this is CASSLWLGEGNQPQHF.